These T cell receptor beta chains were read from a single sample in a study of T cells after posttransplantation cyclophosphamide. Libraries were prepared by immunoSEQ multiplex PCR; TCRdb keeps only in-frame clonotypes and omits some of them. This sample carries more than 35,000 clones and no singletons, and roughly 2.5% goes to the top ten. Material: PBMCs. The receptors were gathered from a man aged 50 to 60 in good health, CMV-negative, and a related stem cell transplant donor. CDR3s include the opening cysteine and the closing phenylalanine or tryptophan. D genes are given only for firm matches. Not all rows give a size; the values are once, few, many and, for expanded clones, a class.

v_gene,j_gene,abundance,d_gene,CDR3nt,CDR3aa
TRBV6-6,TRBJ2-1,NA,NA,TGTGCCAGCAGTTACGGCGGGGGCCGCCGTAATGAGCAGTTCTTC,CASSYGGGRRNEQFF
TRBV2,TRBJ1-1,many,NA,TGTGCCAGCTTTGGAGGGGCGGCGCGAACTGAAGCTTTCTTT,CASFGGAARTEAFF
TRBV7-2,TRBJ2-1,many,NA,TGTGCCAGCAGCTTAGGCAGGGACAATGAGCAGTTCTTC,CASSLGRDNEQFF
TRBV9,TRBJ2-7,many,TRBD2,TGTGCCAGCAGCGTAGCTACCGCGGGAGTCGGAGAGCAGTACTTC,CASSVATAGVGEQYF
TRBV5-1,TRBJ2-5,many,NA,TGCGCCAGCAGCCGGGTGGGAGAAGAGACCCAGTACTTC,CASSRVGEETQYF
TRBV7-6,TRBJ1-5,many,NA,TGTGCCAGCAGCTTAAGTGGAGTCCAGCCCCAGCATTTT,CASSLSGVQPQHF
TRBV7-2,TRBJ1-4,many,NA,TGTGCCAGCAGCTTCCAGGGGTCTAATGAAAAACTGTTTTTT,CASSFQGSNEKLFF
TRBV4-1,TRBJ1-1,many,NA,TGCGCCAGCAGCCAAGATCGACAGAGGAACACTGAAGCTTTCTTT,CASSQDRQRNTEAFF
TRBV9,TRBJ2-3,many,TRBD2,TGTGCCAGCGCTTCGGGAGGGGGGACAGATACGCAGTATTTT,CASASGGGTDTQYF
TRBV5-1,TRBJ1-2,many,TRBD1,TGCGCCAGCAGCTCGGGGACAGCCTCCTATGGCTACACCTTC,CASSSGTASYGYTF
TRBV6-1,TRBJ2-7,many,TRBD2,TGTGCCAGCAGTGAAGCTAGCGGGGGGGTTTACGAGCAGTACTTC,CASSEASGGVYEQYF
TRBV5-1,TRBJ2-3,many,TRBD2,TGCGCCAGCAGCCAGGGACTAGCGGGGGGTACAGATACGCAGTATTTT,CASSQGLAGGTDTQYF
TRBV11-3,TRBJ2-1,few,NA,TGTGCCAGCAGCTTAGATTCCACAACTGAGCAGTTCTTC,CASSLDSTTEQFF
TRBV2,TRBJ2-3,NA,TRBD2,TGTGCCAGCAGTGAACAGCGGGACACAGATACGCAGTATTTT,CASSEQRDTDTQYF
TRBV7-9,TRBJ2-5,many,TRBD2,TGTGCCAGCAGCCCGTACAGCGGGAGGGGGGAGACCCAGTACTTC,CASSPYSGRGETQYF
TRBV5-5,TRBJ2-5,many,TRBD2,TGTGCCAGCAGCTTGGCGGGGGGGGGCCAAGAGACCCAGTACTTC,CASSLAGGGQETQYF
TRBV5-8,TRBJ1-2,many,NA,TGTGCCAGCAGCCGTGAACAGGGCACCATCTATGGCTACACCTTC,CASSREQGTIYGYTF
TRBV9,TRBJ2-5,NA,NA,TGTGCCAGCAGCGTAGGGGCAGAAGAGACCCAGTACTTC,CASSVGAEETQYF
TRBV25-1,TRBJ1-1,many,NA,TGTGCCAGCAGTGAATATGAGGACACTGAAGCTTTCTTT,CASSEYEDTEAFF
TRBV5-5,TRBJ2-1,NA,NA,TGTGCCAGCAGGCCCGGGGTGAGGAGCTCCTACAATGAGCAGTTCTTC,CASRPGVRSSYNEQFF
TRBV19,TRBJ2-1,many,TRBD2,TGTGCCAGTAGTTGGGGTAGCGGGGGTTACAATGAGCAGTTCTTC,CASSWGSGGYNEQFF
TRBV6-1,TRBJ1-6,many,NA,TGTGCCAGCAGTGAAGTGGAGGGCTCACCCCTCCACTTT,CASSEVEGSPLHF
TRBV4-1,TRBJ2-1,many,NA,TGCGCCAGCAGCCAACCGCTTAGTTCGAATGAGCAGTTCTTC,CASSQPLSSNEQFF
TRBV7-9,TRBJ1-4,many,NA,TGTGCCAGCAGCTTAGGAAAGGGGGATGAAAAACTGTTTTTT,CASSLGKGDEKLFF
TRBV4-1,TRBJ1-5,many,NA,TGCGCCAGCAGCCTGCGACTTAATCAGCCCCAGCATTTT,CASSLRLNQPQHF
TRBV6-1,TRBJ2-3,NA,TRBD1,TGTGCCAGCAGTGAACTACAGGGGATGGATACGCAGTATTTT,CASSELQGMDTQYF
TRBV28,TRBJ2-5,many,NA,TGTGCCAGCAGTTTGCGACAAGAGACCCAGTACTTC,CASSLRQETQYF
TRBV7-8,TRBJ2-3,many,NA,TGTGCCAGCAGCTTCAGGGAAGGAGCAGATACGCAGTATTTT,CASSFREGADTQYF
TRBV9,TRBJ2-1,many,TRBD2,TGTGCCAGCAGCCCGTTTCTTAGCGGGGGGGCCCCCCATGAGCAGTTCTTC,CASSPFLSGGAPHEQFF
TRBV28,TRBJ2-3,many,TRBD1,TGTGCCAGCCAAAGGACAGGGGTCTTCACAGATACGCAGTATTTT,CASQRTGVFTDTQYF
TRBV6-1,TRBJ1-5,many,TRBD1,TGTGCCAGCAGGACAGGGGTTGATCAGCCCCAGCATTTT,CASRTGVDQPQHF
TRBV4-2,TRBJ2-7,many,NA,TGTGCCAGCAGGTTAGAACACGAGCAGTACTTC,CASRLEHEQYF
TRBV29-1,TRBJ1-1,many,NA,TGCAGCGCACTACGGGGGGCCGGCACTGAAGCTTTCTTT,CSALRGAGTEAFF
TRBV27,TRBJ2-3,many,TRBD2,TGTGCCACGCGCGGGGGAGATACGCAGTATTTT,CATRGGDTQYF
TRBV5-4,TRBJ1-1,many,NA,TGTGCCAGCAGCTTGGGGGAGGTGGGACCGAACACTGAAGCTTTCTTT,CASSLGEVGPNTEAFF
TRBV7-2,TRBJ2-1,many,TRBD2,TGTGCCAGCAGTCGAGCGGGGGGGAACAATGAGCAGTTCTTC,CASSRAGGNNEQFF
TRBV7-7,TRBJ2-7,many,TRBD1,TGTGCCAGCAGCTCCGGACAGGGGGGTGCCTACGAGCAGTACTTC,CASSSGQGGAYEQYF
TRBV6-5,TRBJ1-1,many,NA,TGTGCCAGCAGTTTTCATGTGAACACTGAAGCTTTCTTT,CASSFHVNTEAFF
TRBV7-9,TRBJ1-1,many,NA,TGTGCCAGCAGCTTTGACAGGTGGGCTGAAGCTTTCTTT,CASSFDRWAEAFF
TRBV5-5,TRBJ2-7,many,NA,TGTGCCAGCAGCGGCCAAGGGACATACAAGTCCGAGCAGTACTTC,CASSGQGTYKSEQYF
TRBV13,TRBJ2-5,few,TRBD2,TGTGCCAGCAGCTTAAGAGGGGGACTAGCGGGGGCAGAGACCCAGTACTTC,CASSLRGGLAGAETQYF
TRBV12-2,TRBJ1-2,many,NA,TGTGCAAGTCGCTTAGGGCTTCCTCCTAACTATGGCTACACCTTC,CASRLGLPPNYGYTF
TRBV9,TRBJ1-1,many,NA,TGTGCCAGCAGCCCAACACCGACAAGCTGGGCTGAAGCTTTCTTT,CASSPTPTSWAEAFF
TRBV9,TRBJ1-1,many,NA,TGTGCCAGCAGCGTAGAACCTACCGCTGAAGCTTTCTTT,CASSVEPTAEAFF
TRBV9,TRBJ2-1,NA,TRBD2,TGTGCCAGCAGCGTAGTTTCTAGCGGGGGTGTTAATGAGCAGTTCTTC,CASSVVSSGGVNEQFF
TRBV19,TRBJ1-5,many,NA,TGTGCCAGTAGTATTCCCCCACAGGGTGGCGATCAGCCCCAGCATTTT,CASSIPPQGGDQPQHF
TRBV6-1,TRBJ2-1,many,NA,TGTGCCAGCAGTGAAGCTGGACCGAGGGATGAGCAGTTCTTC,CASSEAGPRDEQFF
TRBV7-8,TRBJ2-7,few,NA,TGTGCCAGCAGCTCCTTAGGGGGAAACGCCTACGAGCAGTACTTC,CASSSLGGNAYEQYF
TRBV14,TRBJ2-3,NA,NA,TGTGCCAGCAGCCAAGCTATGGTAGCAGATACGCAGTATTTT,CASSQAMVADTQYF
TRBV7-2,TRBJ2-5,NA,TRBD2,TGTGCCAGCAGCTTAGCGCGGGAGGCCCAGTACTTC,CASSLAREAQYF
TRBV5-1,TRBJ1-1,many,TRBD1,TGCGCCAGCAGCTTAGACGGACAGGGGGCGCGAATGAACACTGAAGCTTTCTTT,CASSLDGQGARMNTEAFF
TRBV2,TRBJ2-7,many,NA,TGTGCCAGCAGTGTTGGCCCTGTCGAGCAGTACTTC,CASSVGPVEQYF